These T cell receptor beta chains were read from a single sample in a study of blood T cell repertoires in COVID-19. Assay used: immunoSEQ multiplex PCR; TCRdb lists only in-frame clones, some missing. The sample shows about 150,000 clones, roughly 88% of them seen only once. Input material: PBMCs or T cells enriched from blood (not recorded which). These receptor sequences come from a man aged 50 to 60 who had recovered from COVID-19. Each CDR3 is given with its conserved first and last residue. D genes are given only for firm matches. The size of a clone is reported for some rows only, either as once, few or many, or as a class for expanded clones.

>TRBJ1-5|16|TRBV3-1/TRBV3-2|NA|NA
TGTGCCAGCAGCCGCTCCAGGGCTCGCAGCAATCAGCCCCAGCATTTT
CASSRSRARSNQPQHF
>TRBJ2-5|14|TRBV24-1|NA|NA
TGTGCCACCGCTCGTCGGGGGTCGACGGAGACCCAGTACTTC
CATARRGSTETQYF
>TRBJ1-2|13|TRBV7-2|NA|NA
TGTGCCAGCAGCCCGCCCGGAGATTATGGCTACACCTTC
CASSPPGDYGYTF
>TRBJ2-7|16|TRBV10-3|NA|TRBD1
TGTGCCATCAGTGACCCCAACGGACAGGGCGCCCACGAGCAGTACTTC
CAISDPNGQGAHEQYF
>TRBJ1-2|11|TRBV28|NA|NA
TGTGCCAGCAGCCCTTTAGCGGGCTACACCTTC
CASSPLAGYTF
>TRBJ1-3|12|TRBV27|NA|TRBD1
TGTGCCAGCAGGGCCCGGACAGGGGCCATATATTTT
CASRARTGAIYF
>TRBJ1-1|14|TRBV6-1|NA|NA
TGTGCCAGCAGTGAAAAAGTGCGGGGAACTGAAGCTTTCTTT
CASSEKVRGTEAFF
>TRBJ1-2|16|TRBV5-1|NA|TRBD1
TGCGCCAGCAGCTTTAGACAGGGGGCCTCGACTGGGGGCTACACCTTC
CASSFRQGASTGGYTF
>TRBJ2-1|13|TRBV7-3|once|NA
TGTGCCAGCAGCTTAACGTTGGCAAATGAGCAGTTCTTC
CASSLTLANEQFF
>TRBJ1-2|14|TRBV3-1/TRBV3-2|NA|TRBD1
TGTGCCAGCAGCCAAACGACAGGGGTAGAGGGCTACACCTTC
CASSQTTGVEGYTF
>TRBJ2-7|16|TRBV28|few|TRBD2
TGTGCCAGCAGTCCATCTGGGGCGGGAGCCTCCTACGAGCAGTACTTC
CASSPSGAGASYEQYF
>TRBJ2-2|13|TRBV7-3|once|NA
TGTGCCAGCAGCCTCAGGGGCCCCGGGGAGCTGTTTTTT
CASSLRGPGELFF
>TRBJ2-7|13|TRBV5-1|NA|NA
TGCGCCAGCAGCCAAAGCTCAGGGTCCGAGCAGTACTTC
CASSQSSGSEQYF
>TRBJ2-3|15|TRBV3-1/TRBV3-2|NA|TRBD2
TGTGCCAGCAGCCCCTCCCTGCGGGAGATTGATACGCAGTATTTT
CASSPSLREIDTQYF